This T cell receptor (beta chain) is from a study of Ad26.COV2.S vaccination and SARS-CoV-2 variants. Study overall: The study gave Ad26.COV2.S intramuscularly, once or twice 56 days apart.

The protocol was immunoSEQ multiplex PCR, while the TCRdb copy is restricted to in-frame clones and leaves out a portion. The sample lists 400,000 or so clones, around 85% occurring once. The ends lost 1 base at V and 4 bases at J; junction bases unmatched: 6. Germline V gives CDR1 SGHTA, CDR2 FQGNSA. This CDR3 has 15 residues. Treatment of the sample: 19 received Ad26.COV2.S at low or high dose, single or two shots; 5 received placebo; per-sample allocation not given. Day 63 after the first vaccine or placebo injection was the time point for sampling. The vaccine antigen was prefusion-stabilized Wuhan SARS-CoV-2 spike.

The origin of this receptor is a person between 18 and 59 years old who received the Ad26.COV2.S COVID-19 vaccine or a placebo. This specimen consisted of peripheral blood, obtained in a trial of Ad26.COV2.S vaccine versus placebo. J is TRBJ2-7 and V is TRBV7-2; 8 bases line up with TRBD2. This CDR3 is CASSLDWRGAYEQYF. In DNA form, the CDR3 reads TGTGCCAGCAGCTTAGATTGGCGGGGGGCGTACGAGCAGTACTTC.